This TCR beta chain originates from a study of blood T cells in healthy people across ages. Study overall: Per every two T cells, about one barcoded beta molecule was captured by template switching.

There are 14 residues in the CDR3. V lost 4 bases to trimming and J lost 4 bases, with 13 bases between them. The germline CDR1 and CDR2 sequences are SQVTM and ANQGSEA. This clonotype was seen a single time. Its antigen is unidentified. Regarding the study as a whole: Higher diversity and more naive CD4+ cells were features of long-lived donors, compared to aged donors.

For the second PCR, which ran for roughly 7 to 11 cycles, a sample-barcoded 5' primer and a J-beta primer mix were used. TCRdb re-analysed the 5' RACE reads in MiXCR, keeping a single row per CDR3 protein. The sample shows about 640,000 distinct CDR3 sequences, roughly 50% of them seen only once. Healthy Caucasian individuals from Russia aged roughly 6 to 95 were enrolled as donors. Sequenced material: blood. The clonotype was recovered from a man aged 55-75 years in good health. The chain carries TRBV29-1 and TRBJ2-2; D is possibly TRBD2 (7 bases). The CDR3 nucleotides read TGCAGCGTTGCCGAGGGAGGGGGCACCGGGGAGCTGTTTTTT. Translated, it gives CSVAEGGGTGELFF.